The next 10 T cell receptor beta chains were all read from a single sample in a study of blood T cells in healthy people across ages. Combining a sample-barcoded 5' primer with a J-beta primer mix, a second PCR ran for roughly 7 to 12 cycles. TCRdb reanalysed the 5' RACE reads using MiXCR and keeps one entry per CDR3 protein. The table shows under 850,000 distinct CDR3 sequences, with around 34% occurring only once. The material sequenced was blood. The receptors derive from a man aged 18 to 30 in good health.

This clonotype has ten or more counts. The chain carries TRBV5-1 and TRBJ2-1; D is perhaps TRBD2 (6 bases). Germline assignment: CDR1 SGHRS and CDR2 YFSETQ. With 2 bases removed from V and 0 bases from J, the gap between germline ends came to 9 bases. CDR3 size: 15 residues. The CDR3 is CASSLDGGSYNEQFF. CDR3 coding DNA: TGCGCCAGCAGCTTAGACGGGGGCTCCTACAATGAGCAGTTCTTC. Together with reference TRBV5-1 and TRBJ2-1, the CDR3 gives the full variable domain: KAGVTQTPRYLIKTRGQQVTLSCSPISGHRSVSWYQQTPGQGLQFLFEYFSETQRNKGNFPGRFSGRQFSNSRSEMNVSTLELGDSALYLCASSLDGGSYNEQFFGPGTRLTVL.

This clonotype turned up a few times. V is TRBV4-1 and J is TRBJ2-4; 9 bases agree with TRBD1. CDR1 is MGHRA and CDR2 is YSYEKL in the germline V gene. This CDR3 spans 16 amino acids. Trimming removed 0 bases from V and 13 bases from J; junction bases left unmatched: 13. In DNA form, the CDR3 reads TGCGCCAGCAGCCAAGATGTGGGACAGGGATCTTCGGGGCAGTACTTC. Its translation is CASSQDVGQGSSGQYF.

This sequence joins TRBV7-2 and TRBJ2-3, with D perhaps matching TRBD1 or TRBD2 (5 bases each). CDR3 length: 14 residues. Trimming took 5 bases from V and 5 from J, leaving 14 bases between them. CDR1 and CDR2 from the germline V gene are SGHTA and FQGNSA. The CDR3 DNA sequence: TGTGCCAGCAGCCCAAAACCGGGGCGAGATACGCAGTATTTT. Its translation is CASSPKPGRDTQYF.

V gene TRBV5-1 combines with J gene TRBJ1-2; D is possibly TRBD1 (6 bases). CDR3 size: 13 residues. The V end lost 6 bases, the J end lost 8 bases, and 17 bases lay between the germline ends. CDR1 and CDR2 from the germline V gene are SGHRS and YFSETQ. The CDR3 loop reads CASNWGPAWGYTF. The CDR3 nucleotides are TGCGCCAGCAACTGGGGGCCAGCATGGGGCTACACCTTC.

The rearrangement joins TRBV5-1 to TRBJ2-3; D is possibly TRBD2 (5 bases). Between the trimmed V and J ends, which lost 3 bases and 0 bases, there was a span of 11 bases. CDR3 size: 15 residues. CDR1 is SGHRS and CDR2 is YFSETQ in the germline V gene. CDR3 protein: CASSWRPSSTDTQYF. CDR3 coding DNA: TGCGCCAGCAGCTGGAGGCCTTCAAGCACAGATACGCAGTATTTT.

This chain joins TRBV10-3 and TRBJ2-5; D is possibly TRBD2 (6 bases). The last part of the DNA fits TRBJ2-7 better; the J call may be wrong. The CDR3 consists of 12 residues. The germline gives CDR1 ENHRY, CDR2 SYGVKD. CDR3 sequence reads: CAISTEGNEQYF. CDR3 sequence (DNA): TGTGCCATCTCCACGGAGGGAAACGAGCAGTACTTC.

CDR3 region: CSALPPGQKDSPLHF. CDR3 bases: TGCAGTGCTCTGCCCCCGGGACAGAAAGATTCACCCCTCCACTTT. The rearrangement links TRBV20-1 to TRBJ1-6, with 7 nucleotides matching TRBD1. V was pared by 5 bases and J by 8 bases, with 12 bases of the junction left unmatched. Germline assignment: CDR1 DFQATT and CDR2 SNEGSKA (reference sequence). This CDR3 has 15 amino acids.

V and J are TRBV20-1 and TRBJ2-7; D unclear. The V and J ends lost 0 bases and 7 bases respectively, with 7 bases between them. The CDR3 runs 11 residues. Looked up from germline, CDR1 is DFQATT and CDR2 is SNEGSKA (reference sequence). CDR3 nucleotides: TGCAGTGCTAGAGATCAGGAAGAGCAGTACTTC. Translation gives CSARDQEEQYF.

This chain links TRBV5-1 with TRBJ2-5; a weak D match, TRBD1 (6 bases). The CDR3 consists of 15 residues. Germline CDR1 is SGHRS and CDR2 is YFSETQ. The V end lost 0 bases, the J end lost 11 bases, and 20 bases lay between the germline ends. The CDR3: CASSLAGAGQDEQYF. Written as DNA, the CDR3 is TGCGCCAGCAGCTTGGCAGGGGCAGGTCAGGATGAGCAGTACTTC.

This clonotype appeared a few times. The chain is built from TRBV7-8 and TRBJ2-3; no reliable D call. Germline values: CDR1 SGHVS, CDR2 FQNEAQ. The CDR3 contains 13 residues. Trimming removed 10 bases from V and 0 bases from J, with 11 bases in between. For the CDR3, the DNA is TGTGCCACATCACAGAGTAGCACAGATACGCAGTATTTT. Translation gives CATSQSSTDTQYF. The whole variable domain, remainder taken from reference TRBV7-8 and TRBJ2-3, is GAGVSQSPRYKVAKRGQDVALRCDPISGHVSLFWYQQALGQGPEFLTYFQNEAQLDKSGLPSDRFFAERPEGSVSTLKIQRTQQEDSAVYLCATSQSSTDTQYFGPGTRLTVL.